These 14 T cell receptor beta chains originate from one sample sequenced in a study of T cells in Graves' hyperthyroidism and ophthalmopathy. There were TCR beta CDR3 regions amplified from RNA transcripts. In the first-round RT-PCR of the TCR CDR3, the HTBI primer set was used. TCRdb processed the multiplex PCR reads anew with MiXCR; each CDR3 protein has one entry. This sample yields approximately 400,000 distinct CDR3 sequences, of which more than 14% are seen a single time; around 20% belongs to the top ten. The material sequenced was blood. These TCRs come from a woman aged 25 to 39 with Graves' ophthalmopathy.

This clonotype was counted at least ten times. This chain joins TRBV29-1 and TRBJ1-3; 8 bases match TRBD1. The germline gives CDR1 SQVTM, CDR2 ANQGSEA. This CDR3 comprises 16 residues. J lost 0 bases, V lost 1 base, and 5 bases had no gene match. CDR3 in amino acids: CSVEVVRGRSGNTIYF. For the CDR3, the DNA is TGCAGCGTTGAAGTGGTCAGGGGGCGCTCTGGAAACACCATATATTTT.

This clonotype was seen repeatedly, ten times or more. This chain connects TRBV7-8 to TRBJ1-1; 8 positions agree with TRBD1. There are 18 residues in the CDR3. V was pared by 0 bases and J by 1 base, with 10 bases of the junction left unmatched. Looked up from germline, CDR1 is SGHVS and CDR2 is FQNEAQ. CDR3 protein: CASSLAARGPLKNTEAFF. CDR3 nucleotide sequence: TGTGCCAGCAGCTTAGCGGCCAGGGGGCCCCTTAAGAACACTGAAGCTTTCTTT.

This clonotype was recorded at least ten times. The chain uses TRBV6-1 and TRBJ1-4; D not certain. Germline V gene data show CDR1 as MNHNS and CDR2 as SASEGT. CDR3 length: 15 amino acids. Trimming removed 6 bases at V and 2 bases at J, with 13 bases between. The CDR3 loop reads CASRKQRTTNEKLFF. Here the CDR3 DNA reads TGTGCCAGCAGAAAACAGCGTACTACTAATGAAAAACTGTTTTTT.

This chain connects TRBV20-1 to TRBJ2-1; 8 bases agree with TRBD1. The V segment lost 1 base and the J segment 1 base; nucleotides outside the gene matches: 3. CDR1 is DFQATT and CDR2 is SNEGSKA in the germline V gene (reference sequence). The CDR3 runs 15 residues. CDR3 in DNA: TGCAGTGCTAGAGGCCACAGGGGGTCCTACAATGAGCAGTTCTTC. Translation: CSARGHRGSYNEQFF.

This clonotype was counted at least ten times. This chain joins TRBV30 and TRBJ2-3, with D perhaps TRBD1 (5 bases). Germline V gene sequence: CDR1 GTSNPN, CDR2 SVGIG (reference sequence). This CDR3 is built from 18 residues. Trimming removed 4 bases from V and 1 base from J, with 24 bases in between. In DNA, the CDR3 is TGTGCCTGGAATCCGATCCAGGGAACTCATCGCGGCACAGATACGCAGTATTTT. Its translation: CAWNPIQGTHRGTDTQYF.

This clonotype was seen ten or more times. This sequence joins TRBV11-1 and TRBJ1-6; a possible D gene is TRBD1 (6 bases). CDR1 and CDR2 (germline): SGHAT, FQDESV (reference sequence). This CDR3 has 13 amino acids. The germline V and J ends were trimmed by 5 bases and 10 bases, with 12 bases remaining between them. The CDR3 region has the DNA TGTGCCAGCAGCGTAGACAGGTTGTCACCCCTCCACTTT. This encodes CASSVDRLSPLHF.

This clonotype appeared many times. The chain is built from TRBV13 and TRBJ2-1; TRBD1 aligns across 7 bases. The CDR3 is made up of 15 amino acids. Germline V gene lookup returns CDR1 PRHDT and CDR2 FYEKMQ (reference sequence). The V and J ends lost 4 bases and 6 bases, in that order; junction bases with no gene match: 9. The CDR3 coding sequence is TGTGCCAGCAGCTCCAGACAGGGCCCGACCAATGAGCAGTTCTTC. Encoded protein: CASSSRQGPTNEQFF.

This chain uses TRBV6-1 with TRBJ2-2; 9 bases are shared with TRBD2. Germline V gene lookup returns CDR1 MNHNS and CDR2 SASEGT. This CDR3 comprises 15 residues. V trimming: 5 bases; J trimming: 6 bases; junction bases outside the gene matches: 7. Here the CDR3 reads CASSNERGVAGELFF. CDR3 sequence (DNA): TGTGCCAGCAGTAATGAGCGGGGGGTAGCCGGGGAGCTGTTTTTT.

This clonotype showed up many times. This chain connects TRBV20-1 to TRBJ1-5, with D possibly TRBD1 on 5 matching bases. V lost 3 bases to trimming and J lost 4 bases, with 10 bases between them. The CDR3 runs 13 residues. The germline CDR1 and CDR2 sequences are DFQATT and SNEGSKA (reference sequence). CDR3 amino acids: CSARGPTNQPQHF. The CDR3 DNA reads as TGCAGTGCTAGGGGACCCACAAATCAGCCCCAGCATTTT.

This clonotype has a count of ten or more. This chain connects TRBV18 to TRBJ2-3, with TRBD1 matching 10 bases. Germline V gives CDR1 KGHSH, CDR2 LQKENI. J gave up 6 bases and V 6 bases, and 9 bases lay outside the gene matches. The CDR3 totals 15 residues. The CDR3 region is CASSQGTGVFDTQYF. Written as DNA, the CDR3 is TGTGCCAGCTCTCAAGGGACAGGGGTTTTCGATACGCAGTATTTT.

The rearrangement uses TRBV20-1 and TRBJ2-5; the match to TRBD2 covers 13 bases. J lost 4 bases, V lost 3 bases, and 5 bases had no gene match. CDR1 and CDR2 from the germline V gene are DFQATT and SNEGSKA (reference sequence). This CDR3 is built from 15 residues. The DNA for the CDR3 is TGCAGTGCTAGGATACTAGCGGGGGGGGTAGAGACCCAGTACTTC. Residues: CSARILAGGVETQYF.

This clonotype was observed at least ten times. The chain has TRBV28 and TRBJ2-1; no reliable D call. Germline CDR1 MDHEN, CDR2 SYDVKM. The CDR3 covers 12 residues. V shed 7 bases and J shed 5 bases, with 9 bases lying between them. The CDR3 sequence: CASKYRDNEQFF. The CDR3 bases are TGTGCCAGCAAGTACCGGGACAATGAGCAGTTCTTC. The full variable domain, in which reference TRBV28 and TRBJ2-1 provide the parts outside the CDR3, is DVKVTQSSRYLVKRTGEKVFLECVQDMDHENMFWYRQDPGLGLRLIYFSYDVKMKEKGDIPEGYSVSREKKERFSLILESASTNQTSMYLCASKYRDNEQFFGPGTRLTVL.

This clonotype was counted at least ten times. The chain joins TRBV29-1 to TRBJ1-2, with 7 bases aligning to TRBD1. This CDR3 is 15 amino acids long. Looked up from germline, CDR1 is SQVTM and CDR2 is ANQGSEA. V trimming: 0 bases; J trimming: 4 bases; junction bases outside the gene matches: 8. CDR3: CSVEDPGQAFYGYTF. The CDR3 nucleotides read TGCAGCGTTGAAGACCCCGGACAGGCTTTCTATGGCTACACCTTC.

V usage is TRBV6-1 and J usage is TRBJ2-1, with unresolved D. CDR1 and CDR2 (germline): MNHNS, SASEGT. The CDR3 consists of 13 residues. V lost 5 bases and J lost 4, with 9 bases in between. CDR3: CASSQTRYNEQFF. In DNA, the CDR3 is TGTGCCAGCAGTCAGACAAGATACAATGAGCAGTTCTTC.